This is a list of T cell receptor beta chains from one sample in a study of blood T cell repertoires in COVID-19. Only in-frame clones appear in the TCRdb table, and some are missing; sequencing was by immunoSEQ multiplex PCR. The sample includes about 140,000 clones, roughly 84% of them seen just once. Sequenced: PBMCs or T cells enriched from blood (not recorded which). These receptors were taken from a man aged 35-49 years with acute COVID-19. The CDR3 runs from the conserved cysteine through the conserved F or W. Part of the rows lack a size; the others show once, few, many or a class for expanded clones.

V gene	clone size	CDR3 protein
TRBV5-6	NA	CASSWGQIYNSPLHF
TRBV5-5	many	CASSANPGQGDEQYF
TRBV11-2	NA	CASTRGQGQETQYF
TRBV6-2/TRBV6-3	NA	CASSYGQGYMPGELFF
TRBV19	NA	CASSRSGQGTSYEQYF
TRBV19	NA	CASSMSAGAFYGYTF
TRBV6-5	NA	CASSYRQLLYNEQFF
TRBV28	NA	CVVEAGTYEQYF
TRBV30	NA	CAWTLDRNTGELFF
TRBV4-2	NA	CASSQDTSGTGELFF
TRBV2	once	CASSEKGLARIEQFF
TRBV6-5	few	CASAGAGESGNEQFF
TRBV19	NA	CASSPSGRALSTDTQYF
TRBV24-1	NA	CATSDPTVHYGYTF
TRBV19	NA	CASSIVVAGGQETQYF
TRBV21-1	NA	CASTNTRGAFSNQPQHF
TRBV10-3	NA	CAISAGTSGLTDTQYF
TRBV11-2	NA	CASSLVGRGGPNEQFF
TRBV9	NA	CASSGGAEKPLHF
TRBV5-8	NA	CASSFRQGYSNQPQHF